The source of this T cell receptor (beta chain) is a study of T cell repertoires in cytomegalovirus infection (dated by TCRdb to between 2017 and 2020). Study-wide context: Because public TCR beta signatures pointed to carriage of CMV infection together with the matching HLA type, the HLA type of each donor mattered for the analysis. The study at large found these results: In the ex vivo response, HLA-C-restricted CMV-specific TCR beta clonotypes were dominant, and in two of eight donors the single most frequent clonotype came from this HLA-C-restricted group. In both this cohort and an independent roughly 350-donor cohort, the cumulative frequency of public TCR beta family members distinguished carriers of CMV infection plus the relevant HLA type.

In its sample, this clonotype was seen many times. Its recognized antigen is unknown. Per-base qualities were not stored, and no clone one base away is much larger. Trimming takes 4 bases off V and 5 bases off J; junction bases not matched to a gene: 5. Taken from cysteine to phenylalanine, the CDR3 has 14 residues. The kept DNA is CDR3 alone, 42 bases in frame from the first base. CDR1 and CDR2, looked up from the germline V gene, are KGHDR and SFDVKD. The run used an Illumina HiSeq 1500. In-frame beta chains were kept once TCRdb had trimmed the public reads at Q25 with fastp and called clones with MiXCR. Rows with a matching CDR3 protein are joined into one entry that keeps the most common DNA and genes. In all, the sample holds hundreds of thousands of distinct CDR3 sequences, and about 24% of those were seen once. Approximately 8.2% of the sample goes to the ten largest clones.

The sequence joins TRBV24-1 to TRBJ2-5, and TRBD1 aligns with 8 junction nucleotides. The receptor comes from a human donor in good health (CMV status not recorded). Some clones in this sample may be carry-over from other donors' samples. Specimen: CD8+ T cells from PBMCs. This receptor has the CDR3 CATSDPDREETQYF. The DNA reads TGTGCCACCAGTGACCCGGACAGGGAGGAGACCCAGTACTTC.